This note documents a single T cell receptor beta chain sequence. The antigen is undetermined. Sequencing was performed with immunoSEQ multiplex PCR; in TCRdb, only in-frame clones are kept and a portion is missing. Of about 1.5 million clones in the sample, roughly 98% were seen once. The sample comes from a study of shared clonotypes between healthy human individuals. The study's findings and limits: Larger estimated richness was generally recorded for naive subsets relative to memory subsets. Among non-shared clonotypes, generation probabilities were lower than among those shared by all four donors.

V gave up 6 bases and J gave up 1 base, with 15 bases separating them. Germline V gene lookup returns CDR1 LNHDA and CDR2 SQIVND (reference sequence). CDR3 length equals 16 residues. The chain uses TRBV19 and TRBJ2-2, with D hard to call. The sequence was collected from a man aged 30 to 45 in good health. Sequenced sample: naive CD4+ T cells sorted from blood. Subset meaning: CD45RA+ positively selected. CDR3 nucleotides: TGTGCCAGTAGGGCTTTAATGAGACGGAACACCGGGGAGCTGTTTTTT. Its translation is CASRALMRRNTGELFF.